The 10 T cell receptor beta chains below come from one sample, sequenced in a study of PD-1 blockade in classical Hodgkin lymphoma. Only in-frame clones appear in the TCRdb table, and some are missing; sequencing was by immunoSEQ multiplex PCR. The sample lists about 12,000 clones, about 85% occurring once. Specified time point: cycle 4 day 1 (C4D1), after 6 weeks of nivolumab. Relapse was seen in all patients after autologous stem cell transplantation, and brentuximab vedotin exposure was variable. The study isolated CD8+ T cells from thawed PBMCs by magnetic negative selection. Sequences were derived from CD8+ T cells from blood, sampled before the fourth cycle of nivolumab. The receptors originated from a human donor with classical Hodgkin lymphoma. The donor label of this sample is uncertain.

This rearrangement joins TRBV10-3 to TRBJ1-2, with a possible D match to TRBD1 (5 bases). Trimming removed 2 bases at V and 5 bases at J, with 12 bases between. The CDR3 sequence is 14 residues long. Germline V gene lookup returns CDR1 ENHRY and CDR2 SYGVKD. The CDR3 loop is CAISEVGDGYGYTF. In DNA, the CDR3 is TGTGCCATCAGTGAGGTGGGGGACGGATATGGCTACACCTTC.

The chain couples TRBV19 to TRBJ2-7; D ambiguous. Germline CDR1 LNHDA, CDR2 SQIVND (reference sequence). The CDR3 loop spans 13 amino acids. Trimming cost V 3 bases and J 1 base, with 7 bases left between them. CDR3 loop: CASSISGSYEQYF. CDR3 in DNA: TGTGCCAGTAGTATCTCAGGTTCCTACGAGCAGTACTTC.

The chain has TRBV2 and TRBJ2-7, with D perhaps TRBD2 (6 bases). The CDR3 has 12 residues. Germline values: CDR1 SNHLY, CDR2 FYNNEI. V lost 7 bases to trimming and J lost 5 bases, with 12 bases between them. The CDR3 region has the DNA TGTGCCAGCATCGGGAGTTACGACGAGCAGTACTTC. Translation gives CASIGSYDEQYF.

The chain uses TRBV7-6 and TRBJ2-1, with D perhaps being TRBD1 or TRBD2 (5 bases each). The germline CDR1 and CDR2 sequences are SGHVS and FNYEAQ. CDR3 length: 14 amino acids. V lost 4 bases and J lost 3, with 10 bases in between. The CDR3 region has the DNA TGTGCCAGCAGCTGGGGGACGCACTACAATGAGCAGTTCTTC. It codes for CASSWGTHYNEQFF.

The chain combines TRBV15 with TRBJ1-1; D not certain. The CDR3 is made up of 15 amino acids. Trimming removed 2 bases at V and 2 bases at J, with 12 bases between. Germline assignment: CDR1 LNHNV and CDR2 YYDKDF (reference sequence). The CDR3 DNA follows: TGTGCCACCAGCAGACGTTTAGACGGAAACACTGAAGCTTTCTTT. Translation gives CATSRRLDGNTEAFF. The variable domain in full, completed from reference TRBV15 and TRBJ1-1, reads DAMVIQNPRYQVTQFGKPVTLSCSQTLNHNVMYWYQQKSSQAPKLLFHYYDKDFNNEADTPDNFQSRRPNTSFCFLDIRSPGLGDTAMYLCATSRRLDGNTEAFFGQGTRLTVV.

V gene TRBV27 combines with J gene TRBJ1-1, with unresolved D. The CDR3 loop spans 14 amino acids. Deletions cut 0 bases from V and 1 base from J, with 6 bases between. CDR1 is MNHEY, CDR2 SMNVEV, per germline (reference sequence). CDR3 coding DNA: TGTGCCAGCAGTTTATCGGTCGCGAACACTGAAGCTTTCTTT. It is translated as CASSLSVANTEAFF.

This clone was observed a few times. This sequence joins TRBV2 and TRBJ2-7; no clear D gene. The CDR3 spans 12 residues. Trimming removed 3 bases at V and 5 bases at J, with 8 bases between. Germline V lookup: CDR1 SNHLY, CDR2 FYNNEI. CDR3 nucleotides: TGTGCCAGCAGTGATGAGAGCGACGAGCAGTACTTC. Its protein product is CASSDESDEQYF.

This clone came up once. The chain employs TRBV27 and TRBJ2-3; 7 positions match TRBD1. Losses at the gene ends were 2 bases for V and 14 bases for J; bases not matched to a gene: 7. Germline CDR1 and CDR2: MNHEY and SMNVEV (reference sequence). This CDR3 has 12 residues. CDR3 bases: TGTGCCAGCAGTTTACAGGGGGACACCCGGTATTTT. Its translation: CASSLQGDTRYF.

The chain has TRBV6-5 and TRBJ2-3, with 7 bases fitting TRBD2. The CDR3 runs to 11 residues. CDR1 is MNHEY, CDR2 SVGAGI, per germline. V dropped 5 bases and J dropped 13; count of bases not matched to a gene: 6. This chain's CDR3 is CASSKGLWEYF. Written as DNA, the CDR3 is TGTGCCAGCAGTAAGGGACTATGGGAGTATTTT.

This clone has a single count. This chain links TRBV4-1 with TRBJ1-4; TRBD1 matches at 12 bases. CDR1 and CDR2 (germline): MGHRA, YSYEKL. V was pared by 4 bases and J by 2 bases, with 8 bases of the junction left unmatched. This CDR3 has 18 amino acids. The CDR3 DNA follows: TGCGCCAGCAGCCGACCAACCGGGACAGGGGGCACTAATGAAAAACTGTTTTTT. Translating it yields CASSRPTGTGGTNEKLFF.